This entry is about one T cell receptor (beta chain). This record comes from a study of control samples from healthy donors and cancer patients. Germline loops: CDR1 SEHNR, CDR2 FQNEAQ (reference sequence). V lost 11 bases and J lost 4; bases outside the gene matches: 9. The CDR3 runs to 13 residues. Repertoires were generated with immunoSEQ multiplex PCR, while TCRdb's copy carries only in-frame clones and drops some. The profile shows about 100,000 clones, about 90% of them singletons. This sequence joins TRBV7-9 and TRBJ1-2, with 8 bases matching TRBD1. What was sequenced was blood. This TCR derives from a woman in her forties or fifties in good health. The CDR3 sequence is CAGDDRGLYGYTF. The DNA for the CDR3 is TGTGCCGGGGACGACAGGGGCCTCTATGGCTACACCTTC.